One and the same sample provided the 9 T cell receptor beta chains below, sequenced in a study of blood T cell repertoires in COVID-19. Produced via immunoSEQ multiplex PCR; TCRdb's table is partial and in-frame only. The sample lists 250,000 to 350,000 clones; about 83% were seen once. Sequencing was performed on PBMCs or T cells enriched from blood (not recorded which). The receptors come from a middle-aged woman who had recovered from COVID-19.

Remarks on this clone: The sample carries other DNA sequences with the same CDR3. The genes are TRBV5-1 and TRBJ2-1; D possibly corresponds to TRBD2 (6 bases). Per germline, CDR1 SGHRS and CDR2 YFSETQ. This CDR3 spans 15 amino acids. V was clipped by 1 base and J by 0 bases, with 8 bases between them. In nucleotides, the CDR3 is TGCGCCAGCAGCTTGACCGGGAGCTCCTACAATGAGCAGTTCTTC. It specifies CASSLTGSSYNEQFF.

The chain is built from TRBV3-1 (or the pseudogene TRBV3-2) and TRBJ2-1, with TRBD2 identical over 9 bases. The V gene end was trimmed by 3 bases and the J gene end by 4 bases; junction bases not matched to a gene: 13. CDR1 is LGHDT, CDR2 YNNKEL, per germline (reference sequence). The CDR3 is 18 amino acids. The CDR3 spells CASSQTDKREVGYNEQFF. CDR3 in DNA: TGTGCCAGCAGCCAGACCGACAAGCGGGAGGTAGGGTACAATGAGCAGTTCTTC.

This chain's CDR3 is CASGAKQQTTNEKLFF. The DNA for the CDR3 is TGTGCCAGTGGGGCAAAACAGCAAACAACTAATGAAAAACTGTTTTTT. This rearrangement joins TRBV7-9 to TRBJ1-4, with D possibly being TRBD1 (5 bases). The CDR3 has 16 residues. From germline, CDR1 is SEHNR and CDR2 FQNEAQ (reference sequence). V was clipped by 9 bases and J by 0 bases, with 17 bases between them. Full variable domain (outside the CDR3, taken from reference TRBV7-9 and TRBJ1-4): DTGVSQNPRHKITKRGQNVTFRCDPISEHNRLYWYRQTLGQGPEFLTYFQNEAQLEKSRLLSDRFSAERPKGSFSTLEIQRTEQGDSAMYLCASGAKQQTTNEKLFFGSGTQLSVL.

CDR3 in DNA: TGTGCCAGCTCAGTGGTTGCGGCCGGGGGGCCCCAGCATTTT. It encodes CASSVVAAGGPQHF. V usage is TRBV18 and J usage is TRBJ1-5, with D possibly TRBD1 on 5 matching bases. Germline assignment: CDR1 KGHSH and CDR2 LQKENI. Between the trimmed V and J ends, which lost 5 bases and 9 bases, there was a span of 17 bases. The CDR3 spans 14 residues.

This chain connects TRBV18 to TRBJ2-2; 7 bases are a match to TRBD2. This CDR3 has 16 residues. J gave up 1 base and V 3 bases, and 5 bases lay outside the gene matches. Germline V lookup: CDR1 KGHSH, CDR2 LQKENI. CDR3 sequence reads: CASSPQGGVNTGELFF. Here the CDR3 DNA reads TGTGCCAGCTCACCCCAGGGAGGGGTGAACACCGGGGAGCTGTTTTTT.

This rearrangement joins TRBV7-6 to TRBJ2-5; 8 nucleotides match TRBD2. The length of the CDR3 is 14 residues. Germline lookup yields CDR1 SGHVS and CDR2 FNYEAQ. Germline trimming cut 1 base from V and 3 bases from J; bases unmatched to any gene: 1. DNA of the CDR3: TGTGCCAGCAGCTTAGGAGCGGGAGAAGAGACCCAGTACTTC. Translation gives CASSLGAGEETQYF.

This chain links TRBV3-1 (or the pseudogene TRBV3-2) with TRBJ2-1; D unclear. Germline assignment: CDR1 LGHDT and CDR2 YNNKEL (reference sequence). The CDR3 runs 13 residues. The ends were cut back, 2 bases at V and 9 bases at J, with 11 bases in the middle. CDR3 loop: CASSQPQRGEQFF. For the CDR3, the DNA is TGTGCCAGCAGCCAACCTCAGCGCGGTGAGCAGTTCTTC.

V and J are TRBV19 and TRBJ2-5, with 7 bases matching TRBD2. Trimming took 3 bases from V and 5 from J; bases not matched to a gene: 12. The CDR3 has 16 residues. In germline, CDR1 is LNHDA, CDR2 SQIVND (reference sequence). The CDR3 DNA is TGTGCCAGTAGTATCTTCGGCAGGGAGGGAGGGGAGACCCAGTACTTC. Translating gives CASSIFGREGGETQYF.

This clone appeared once. The chain recombines TRBV3-1 (or the pseudogene TRBV3-2) with TRBJ2-5; possibly TRBD1 for D (5 bases). This CDR3 region has 14 residues. CDR1 LGHDT and CDR2 YNNKEL come from the germline V gene (reference sequence). Trimming removed 2 bases at V and 2 bases at J, with 9 bases between. The CDR3 DNA reads TGTGCCAGCAGCCAATGGACACGACAAGAGACCCAGTACTTC. This encodes CASSQWTRQETQYF.